The present T cell receptor beta chain was sequenced within a study of shared clonotypes between healthy human individuals. In germline, CDR1 is SGHTA, CDR2 FQGNSA. The V gene lost 4 bases and the J gene lost 0 bases, with 12 bases spanning the gap. CDR3 size: 15 residues. Here immunoSEQ multiplex PCR was the method, and the copy in TCRdb shows in-frame clones only, minus some. This sample carries 2.3 million or so clones, over 90% of them seen once, and the ten largest clones take under 0.45%. V and J are TRBV7-2 and TRBJ1-2, with a possible D match to TRBD1 (6 bases). This clonotype originated in a man aged 18 to 30 in good health. Some clones in this sample may be carry-over from other donors' samples. The specimen sequenced was naive CD4+ T cells from PBMCs. Specified subset: CD45RA+ positively selected. The CDR3 bases are TGTGCCAGCAGCTCTCGACAGGCTTCTAACTATGGCTACACCTTC. Amino acids: CASSSRQASNYGYTF.